Shown below are 19 T cell receptor beta chains from a single sample sequenced in a study of tissue T cells after allogeneic stem cell transplantation. Here immunoSEQ multiplex PCR was the method, and the copy in TCRdb shows in-frame clones only, minus some. The sample comprises about 760 clones, approximately 47% of which are singletons, and over 25% rests with the top ten. The source was jejunal tissue, collected at autopsy. These receptors originate from a female patient aged 40 to 75 with steroid-refractory graft-versus-host disease after an allogeneic stem cell transplant. The graft donor may account for some of the T cells.

This clone was seen only a few times. The chain carries TRBV5-1 and TRBJ1-1, with 7 bases fitting TRBD1. With V trimmed by 4 bases and J by 0 bases, 3 bases remained unmatched. The CDR3 has 14 amino acids. Germline-derived CDR1 and CDR2 are SGHRS and YFSETQ. In DNA form, the CDR3 reads TGCGCCAGCAGCCGGGGACAGATGAACACTGAAGCTTTCTTT. Translation gives CASSRGQMNTEAFF.

The J gene is TRBJ1-2, the V gene TRBV5-6, with a possible D match to TRBD1 (5 bases). Between the trimmed V and J ends, which lost 4 bases and 7 bases, there was a span of 14 bases. Germline assignment: CDR1 SGHDT and CDR2 YYEEEE. There are 13 residues in the CDR3. The CDR3 spells CASSLGPLRGYTF. CDR3 DNA: TGTGCCAGCAGCCTGGGACCGCTTCGTGGCTACACCTTC. Variable domain in full (rest from reference TRBV5-6 and TRBJ1-2): DAGVTQSPTHLIKTRGQQVTLRCSPKSGHDTVSWYQQALGQGPQFIFQYYEEEERQRGNFPDRFSGHQFPNYSSELNVNALLLGDSALYLCASSLGPLRGYTFGSGTRLTVV.

CDR3 sequence: CASSPQERNTEAFF. DNA for the CDR3: TGTGCCAGCTCACCGCAGGAGAGGAACACTGAAGCTTTCTTT. The chain recombines TRBV18 with TRBJ1-1; D uncertain. The CDR3 spans 14 residues. Per germline, CDR1 KGHSH and CDR2 LQKENI. Deletions cut 3 bases from V and 1 base from J, with 9 bases between.

The chain couples TRBV5-5 to TRBJ2-5; 8 bases align to TRBD2. This CDR3 is 13 amino acids long. V shed 2 bases and J 11 bases; nucleotides not matched to a gene: 8. Germline CDR1 is SGHKS and CDR2 is YYEKEE (reference sequence). In DNA, the CDR3 is TGTGCCAGCAGCTTCTTAGCGGGGTCGGCTCAGTACTTC. Translated, it gives CASSFLAGSAQYF.

This clone has just a few counts. The chain uses TRBV27 and TRBJ2-7; 9 bases fit TRBD1. Germline values: CDR1 MNHEY, CDR2 SMNVEV (reference sequence). The CDR3 contains 14 residues. V dropped 5 bases and J dropped 3; count of bases not matched to a gene: 5. CDR3 residues: CASSLRDRVYEQYF. CDR3 bases: TGTGCCAGCAGTCTCCGGGACAGGGTCTACGAGCAGTACTTC.

The chain has TRBV18 and TRBJ1-1; D possibly corresponds to TRBD1 (5 bases). There are 15 residues in the CDR3. V gave up 0 bases and J gave up 5 bases, with 13 bases separating them. Germline CDR1 is KGHSH and CDR2 is LQKENI. Written as DNA, the CDR3 is TGTGCCAGCTCACCACCGAGCAGGGTGGTAACTGAAGCTTTCTTT. Protein sequence: CASSPPSRVVTEAFF.

This clone came up once. The chain recombines TRBV5-6 with TRBJ2-3, with D hard to call. The CDR3 totals 16 residues. Trimming took off 7 bases at V and 0 bases at J, with 18 bases between the two ends. Germline V CDR1 and CDR2: SGHDT, YYEEEE. CDR3 residues: CASSITLVVSTDTQYF. The CDR3 nucleotides are TGTGCCAGCTCCATTACCTTAGTGGTCAGCACAGATACGCAGTATTTT.

This clone has a handful of counts. The V gene is TRBV5-6, the J gene TRBJ2-7; possible D gene TRBD1, 5 bases. The germline V gene encodes CDR1 SGHDT and CDR2 YYEEEE. V lost 2 bases and J lost 2, with 11 bases in between. The CDR3 runs 14 residues. CDR3 sequence: CASSLRQIPYEQYF. CDR3 nucleotide sequence: TGTGCCAGCAGCTTACGACAGATTCCCTACGAGCAGTACTTC.

This chain joins TRBV24-1 and TRBJ2-3; possible D gene TRBD2, 6 bases. The V gene's germline CDR1 is KGHDR and CDR2 SFDVKD. V lost 5 bases and J 1 base, leaving 9 bases between the germline ends. This CDR3 region has 14 residues. CDR3 region: CATSGPSGTDTQYF. CDR3 DNA: TGTGCCACCAGTGGGCCTAGCGGCACAGATACGCAGTATTTT.

In its sample, this clone was seen a few times. This chain joins TRBV30 and TRBJ1-2, with D uncertain. CDR3 length: 11 residues. Trimming left V 1 base short and J 7 bases short, with 7 bases between. Germline CDR1 is GTSNPN and CDR2 is SVGIG (reference sequence). Written as DNA, the CDR3 is TGTGCCTGGAGTGGGGGATTTGGCTACACCTTC. It is translated as CAWSGGFGYTF.

The V and J genes are TRBV6-5 and TRBJ1-5; D not certain. The CDR3 extends over 13 amino acids. Looked up from germline, CDR1 is MNHEY and CDR2 is SVGAGI. V lost 3 bases and J lost 7, with 10 bases in between. The chain's CDR3 is CASSYGNEQPQHF. The CDR3 bases are TGTGCCAGCAGTTATGGGAACGAACAGCCCCAGCATTTT.

The V call is TRBV12-5, the J call TRBJ1-5; D perhaps matches TRBD1 (5 bases). The CDR3 is made up of 13 amino acids. V dropped 10 bases and J dropped 7 bases, with 17 bases sitting between them. Germline CDR1 LGHNT, CDR2 FRNRAP. The DNA of the CDR3 is TGTGCTACCTCCGCGGGGCCGGGCCAGCCCCAGCATTTT. It translates to CATSAGPGQPQHF. The entire variable domain, with the rest obtained from reference TRBV12-5 and TRBJ1-5, is as follows: DARVTQTPRHKVTEMGQEVTMRCQPILGHNTVFWYRQTMMQGLELLAYFRNRAPLDDSGMPKDRFSAEMPDATLATLKIQPSEPRDSAVYFCATSAGPGQPQHFGDGTRLSIL.

The chain joins TRBV18 to TRBJ1-1; D possibly corresponds to TRBD1 (6 bases). Germline assignment: CDR1 KGHSH and CDR2 LQKENI. The CDR3 spans 14 residues. Trimming took off 6 bases at V and 4 bases at J, with 15 bases between the two ends. CDR3 nucleotide sequence: TGTGCCAGCTCCCCGAACAGGGTTAGCACTGAAGCTTTCTTT. This gives the protein CASSPNRVSTEAFF.

The V call is TRBV6-5, the J call TRBJ1-1; no definite D call. Trimming cost V 2 bases and J 5 bases, with 9 bases left between them. The CDR3 sequence is 13 residues long. Germline V gene data show CDR1 as MNHEY and CDR2 as SVGAGI. The CDR3 nucleotides read TGTGCCAGCAGTTACAGCGGGAGGACTGAAGCTTTCTTT. It codes for CASSYSGRTEAFF.

This clone was seen more than once but under ten times. The chain is built from TRBV19 and TRBJ1-2; D gene ambiguous. CDR3 length: 14 amino acids. Germline assignment: CDR1 LNHDA and CDR2 SQIVND (reference sequence). V lost 3 bases to trimming and J lost 8 bases, with 16 bases between them. In DNA form, the CDR3 reads TGTGCCAGTAGTATTCTGGGCACAACCTCAGGCTACACCTTC. Its protein product is CASSILGTTSGYTF.

Only one count was recorded for this clone. The V gene is TRBV11-2, the J gene TRBJ1-2; a possible D gene is TRBD1 (5 bases). CDR1 and CDR2 (germline): SGHAT, FQNNGV. V lost 7 bases to trimming and J lost 6 bases, with 21 bases between them. CDR3 length equals 15 residues. The CDR3 loop reads CASTYSVGGWNGYTF. CDR3 in DNA: TGTGCCAGCACCTATTCAGTGGGGGGGTGGAATGGCTACACCTTC.

CDR3 amino acids: CASSLVGSYEQYF. The CDR3 bases are TGTGCCAGCAGCTTGGTAGGGTCCTACGAGCAGTACTTC. This rearrangement joins TRBV5-6 to TRBJ2-7, with no clear D. V gave up 0 bases and J gave up 1 base, with 5 bases separating them. This CDR3 spans 13 amino acids. Germline V gene data show CDR1 as SGHDT and CDR2 as YYEEEE.

The gene calls are TRBV11-2 and TRBJ1-1; 7 bases match TRBD1. Germline V CDR1 and CDR2: SGHAT, FQNNGV. The CDR3 totals 14 residues. J was trimmed by 5 bases and V by 4 bases; bases with no gene match: 7. The CDR3 DNA sequence: TGTGCCAGCAGCTCGGGCCAGGGGGTAACTGAAGCTTTCTTT. The encoded protein is CASSSGQGVTEAFF.

By frequency in the sample, this clone is large. The rearrangement links TRBV10-3 to TRBJ1-5, with D possibly being TRBD1 (5 bases). CDR1 and CDR2 from the germline V gene are ENHRY and SYGVKD. The CDR3 runs 14 residues. Trimming shortened V by 0 bases and J by 6 bases, and 9 bases separated the two germline ends. CDR3 sequence (DNA): TGTGCCATCAGTGAGTCGAAGGGGAGTCAGCCCCAGCATTTT. Translating gives CAISESKGSQPQHF.